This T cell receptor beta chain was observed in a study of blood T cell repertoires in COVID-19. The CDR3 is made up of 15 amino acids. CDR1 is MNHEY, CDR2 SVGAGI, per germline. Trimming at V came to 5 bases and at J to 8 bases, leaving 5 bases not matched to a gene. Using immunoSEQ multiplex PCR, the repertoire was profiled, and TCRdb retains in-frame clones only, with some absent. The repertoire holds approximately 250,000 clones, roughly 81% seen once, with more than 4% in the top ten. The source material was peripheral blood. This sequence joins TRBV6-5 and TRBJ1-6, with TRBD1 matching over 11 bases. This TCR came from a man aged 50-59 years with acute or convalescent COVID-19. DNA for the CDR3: TGTGCCAGCAGTAGGGGACAGGGGGGAGATTCACCCCTCCACTTT. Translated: CASSRGQGGDSPLHF.